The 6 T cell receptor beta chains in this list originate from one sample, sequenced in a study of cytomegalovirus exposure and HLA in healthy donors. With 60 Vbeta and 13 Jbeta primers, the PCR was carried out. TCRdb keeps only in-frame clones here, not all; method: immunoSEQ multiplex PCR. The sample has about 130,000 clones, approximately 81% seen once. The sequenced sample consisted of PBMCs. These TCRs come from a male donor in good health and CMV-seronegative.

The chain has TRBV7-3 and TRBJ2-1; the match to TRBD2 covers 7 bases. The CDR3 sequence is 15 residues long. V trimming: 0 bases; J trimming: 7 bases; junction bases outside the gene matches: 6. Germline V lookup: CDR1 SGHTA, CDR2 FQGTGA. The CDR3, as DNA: TGTGCCAGCAGCTTAACTAGCGGGTTTTTGAATGAGCAGTTCTTC. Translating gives CASSLTSGFLNEQFF.

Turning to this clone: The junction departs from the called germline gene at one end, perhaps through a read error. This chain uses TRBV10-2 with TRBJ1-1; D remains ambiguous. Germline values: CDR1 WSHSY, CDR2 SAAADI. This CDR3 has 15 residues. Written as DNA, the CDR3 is TGCGCCAGCAGTGAGTTGGCGAGGTGGAACGCTGAAGCTTTCTTT. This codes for CASSELARWNAEAFF.

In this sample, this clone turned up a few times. CDR3 coding DNA: TGTGCCAGCAGCTCCTGGGACCCTGGGGGCGAAAAACTGTTTTTT. Protein sequence: CASSSWDPGGEKLFF. This chain uses TRBV5-6 with TRBJ1-4; weak D call: TRBD1 (6 bases). Trimming removed 3 bases at V and 8 bases at J, with 17 bases between. The CDR3 runs 15 residues. The germline V gene encodes CDR1 SGHDT and CDR2 YYEEEE.

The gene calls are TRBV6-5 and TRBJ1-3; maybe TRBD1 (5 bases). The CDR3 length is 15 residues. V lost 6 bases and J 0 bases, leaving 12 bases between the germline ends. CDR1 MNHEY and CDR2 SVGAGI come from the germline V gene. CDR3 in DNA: TGTGCCAGCAGAGAGAGACAGTTCTCTGGAAACACCATATATTTT. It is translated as CASRERQFSGNTIYF.

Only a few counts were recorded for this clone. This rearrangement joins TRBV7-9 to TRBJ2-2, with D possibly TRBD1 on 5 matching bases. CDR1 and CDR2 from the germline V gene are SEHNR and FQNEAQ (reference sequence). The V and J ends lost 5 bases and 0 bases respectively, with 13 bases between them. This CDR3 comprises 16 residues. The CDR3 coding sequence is TGTGCCAGCAGCCCAGGGTTAGGAACGAACACCGGGGAGCTGTTTTTT. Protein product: CASSPGLGTNTGELFF.

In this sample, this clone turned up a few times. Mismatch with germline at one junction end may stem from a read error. CDR3 DNA sequence: TGTGCTAGCAGCTTAAACACAGGGGTCTCCTACAATGAGCAGTTCTTC. Amino acids: CASSLNTGVSYNEQFF. The gene calls are TRBV7-7 and TRBJ2-1, with 7 bases matching TRBD1. Germline loops: CDR1 SSHAT, CDR2 FNYEAQ (reference sequence). The CDR3 extends over 16 amino acids.